This T cell receptor (beta chain) was found in a study of T-cell reconstitution after alpha-beta-depleted transplantation in children. This CDR3 comprises 14 residues. Trimming removed 3 bases at V and 2 bases at J, with 10 bases between. A library of TCRbeta sequences, prepared with unique molecular identifiers, was generated. TCRdb re-called the PCR reads with MiXCR, one entry per CDR3 protein. The data show some 500,000 distinct CDR3 sequences, approximately 20% seen once. The chain couples TRBV12-3 or TRBV12-4 to TRBJ1-1; D unclear. The source was PBMCs from the stem cell graft donor, collected from the stem cell graft. This sequence originates from a human donor who donated a stem cell graft to a child with acute lymphoblastic leukemia. The DNA of the CDR3 is TGTGCCAGCAGTTTTCGACACGGCAACACTGAAGCTTTCTTT. This encodes CASSFRHGNTEAFF.